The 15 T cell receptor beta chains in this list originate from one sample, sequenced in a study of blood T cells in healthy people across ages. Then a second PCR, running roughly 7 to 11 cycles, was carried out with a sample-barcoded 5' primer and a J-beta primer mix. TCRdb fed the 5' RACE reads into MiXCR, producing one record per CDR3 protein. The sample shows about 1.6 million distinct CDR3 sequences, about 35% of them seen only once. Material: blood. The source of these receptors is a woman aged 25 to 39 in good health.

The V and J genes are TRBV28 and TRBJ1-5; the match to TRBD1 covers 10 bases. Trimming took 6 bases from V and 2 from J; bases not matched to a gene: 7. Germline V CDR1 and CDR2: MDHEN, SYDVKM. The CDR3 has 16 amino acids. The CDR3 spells CASSSRQGAGNQPQHF. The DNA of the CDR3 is TGTGCCAGCAGCTCTCGACAGGGGGCGGGCAATCAGCCCCAGCATTTT. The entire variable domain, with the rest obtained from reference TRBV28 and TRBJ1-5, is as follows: DVKVTQSSRYLVKRTGEKVFLECVQDMDHENMFWYRQDPGLGLRLIYFSYDVKMKEKGDIPEGYSVSREKKERFSLILESASTNQTSMYLCASSSRQGAGNQPQHFGDGTRLSIL.

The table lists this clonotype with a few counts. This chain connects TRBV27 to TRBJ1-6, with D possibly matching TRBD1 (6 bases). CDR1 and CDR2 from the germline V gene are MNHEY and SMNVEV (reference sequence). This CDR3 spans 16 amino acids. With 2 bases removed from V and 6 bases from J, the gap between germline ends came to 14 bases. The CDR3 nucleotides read TGTGCCAGCAGTTTAAACAGGGTCCAAACTAATTCACCCCTCCACTTT. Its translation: CASSLNRVQTNSPLHF.

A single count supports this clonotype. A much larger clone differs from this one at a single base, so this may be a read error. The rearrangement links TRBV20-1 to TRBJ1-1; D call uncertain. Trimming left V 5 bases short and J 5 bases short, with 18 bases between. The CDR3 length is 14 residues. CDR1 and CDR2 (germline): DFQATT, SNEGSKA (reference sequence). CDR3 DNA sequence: TGCAGTGCTCCTCGGACCCTGAGGAATACTGAAGCTTTCTTT. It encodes CSAPRTLRNTEAFF.

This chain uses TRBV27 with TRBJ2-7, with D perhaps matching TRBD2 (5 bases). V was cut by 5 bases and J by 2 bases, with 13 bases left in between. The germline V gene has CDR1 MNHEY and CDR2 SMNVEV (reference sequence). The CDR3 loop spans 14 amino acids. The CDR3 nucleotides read TGTGCCAGCAGTCTCCGGGGTACCACCTACGAGCAGTACTTC. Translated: CASSLRGTTYEQYF.

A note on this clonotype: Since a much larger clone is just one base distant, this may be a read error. CDR3 loop: CASSQRGGSDEQYF. The CDR3 nucleotides are TGTGCCAGCAGCCAAAGGGGAGGGAGCGATGAGCAGTACTTC. The chain couples TRBV4-2 to TRBJ2-5, with TRBD2 identical over 7 bases. After removal of 2 bases from V and 11 bases from J, the junction contained 11 bases not matched to a gene. CDR3 length equals 14 residues. In germline, CDR1 is LGHNA, CDR2 YNFKEQ.

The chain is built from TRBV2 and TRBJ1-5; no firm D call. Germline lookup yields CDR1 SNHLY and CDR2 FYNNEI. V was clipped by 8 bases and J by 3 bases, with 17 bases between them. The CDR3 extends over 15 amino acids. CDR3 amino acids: CASSKDGLFNQPQHF. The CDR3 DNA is TGTGCCAGCTCAAAGGACGGTTTGTTCAATCAGCCCCAGCATTTT.

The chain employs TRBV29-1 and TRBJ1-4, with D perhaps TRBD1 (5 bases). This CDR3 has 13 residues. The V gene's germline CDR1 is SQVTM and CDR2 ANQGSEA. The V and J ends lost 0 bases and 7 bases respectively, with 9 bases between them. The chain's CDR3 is CSVEDGAGEKLFF. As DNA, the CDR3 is TGCAGCGTTGAAGATGGGGCCGGTGAAAAACTGTTTTTT.

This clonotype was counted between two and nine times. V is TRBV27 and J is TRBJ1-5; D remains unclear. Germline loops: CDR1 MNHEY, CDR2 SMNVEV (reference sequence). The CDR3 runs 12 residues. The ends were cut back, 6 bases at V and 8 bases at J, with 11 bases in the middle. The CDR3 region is CASSDVGKPQHF. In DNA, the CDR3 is TGTGCCAGCAGCGACGTCGGAAAGCCCCAGCATTTT.

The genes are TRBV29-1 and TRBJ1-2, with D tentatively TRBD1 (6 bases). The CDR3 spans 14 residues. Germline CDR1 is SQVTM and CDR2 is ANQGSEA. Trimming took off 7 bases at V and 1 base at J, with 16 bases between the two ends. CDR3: CSAVVGGLNYGYTF. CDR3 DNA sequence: TGCAGCGCCGTGGTTGGGGGCCTTAACTATGGCTACACCTTC. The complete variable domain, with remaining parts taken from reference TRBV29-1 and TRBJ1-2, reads SAVISQKPSRDICQRGTSLTIQCQVDSQVTMMFWYRQQPGQSLTLIATANQGSEATYESGFVIDKFPISRPNLTFSTLTVSNMSPEDSSIYLCSAVVGGLNYGYTFGSGTRLTVV.

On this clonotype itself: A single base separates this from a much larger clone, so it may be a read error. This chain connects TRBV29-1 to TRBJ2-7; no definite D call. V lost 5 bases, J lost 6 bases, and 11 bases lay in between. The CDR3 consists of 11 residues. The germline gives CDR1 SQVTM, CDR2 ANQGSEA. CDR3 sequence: CSVKQRAEQYF. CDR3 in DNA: TGCAGCGTTAAACAGAGAGCCGAGCAGTACTTC.

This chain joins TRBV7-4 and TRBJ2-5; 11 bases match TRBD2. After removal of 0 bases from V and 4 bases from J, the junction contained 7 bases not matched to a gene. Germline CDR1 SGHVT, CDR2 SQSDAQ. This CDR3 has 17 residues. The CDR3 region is CASSLAITSGGVETQYF. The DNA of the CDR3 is TGTGCCAGCAGCTTAGCAATAACTAGCGGGGGCGTAGAGACCCAGTACTTC.

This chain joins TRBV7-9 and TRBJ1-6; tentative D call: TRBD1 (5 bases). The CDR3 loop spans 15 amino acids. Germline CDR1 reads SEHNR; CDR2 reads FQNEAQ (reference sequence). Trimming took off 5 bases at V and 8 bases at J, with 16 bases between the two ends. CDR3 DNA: TGTGCCAGCAGCCCCCGGGACCGCTGGGATTCACCCCTCCACTTT. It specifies CASSPRDRWDSPLHF.

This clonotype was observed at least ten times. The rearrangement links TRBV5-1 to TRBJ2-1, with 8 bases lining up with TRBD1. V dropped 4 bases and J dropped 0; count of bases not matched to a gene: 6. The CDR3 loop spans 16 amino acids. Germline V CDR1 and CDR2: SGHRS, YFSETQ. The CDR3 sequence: CASSGQGAYSYNEQFF. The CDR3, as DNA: TGCGCCAGCAGCGGGCAGGGGGCATACTCCTACAATGAGCAGTTCTTC.

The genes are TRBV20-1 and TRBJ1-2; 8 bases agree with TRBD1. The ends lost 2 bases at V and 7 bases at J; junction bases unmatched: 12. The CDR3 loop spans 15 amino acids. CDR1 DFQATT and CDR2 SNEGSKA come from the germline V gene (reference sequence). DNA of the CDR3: TGCAGTGCTAGATCGGACAGGGTAGTTTTGGGTGGCTACACCTTC. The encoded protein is CSARSDRVVLGGYTF.

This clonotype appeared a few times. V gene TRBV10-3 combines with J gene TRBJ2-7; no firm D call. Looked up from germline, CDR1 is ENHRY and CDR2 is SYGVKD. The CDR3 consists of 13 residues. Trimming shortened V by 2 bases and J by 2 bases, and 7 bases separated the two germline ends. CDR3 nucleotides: TGTGCCATCAGTGAGGAGGTAGCCTACGAGCAGTACTTC. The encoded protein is CAISEEVAYEQYF.